This is a list of T cell receptor beta chains from one sample in a study of CD8 T cells in Susac syndrome. TCRdb re-called the immunoSEQ multiplex PCR reads with MiXCR, one entry per CDR3 protein. The sample contains under 350,000 distinct CDR3 sequences, about 90% of which appear only once. Sequenced material: CD4+ T cells from PBMCs. The receptors originated from a human donor with multiple sclerosis. Both conserved end residues are part of each CDR3. A D gene is named only where the DNA matches it firmly. Part of the rows lack a size; the others show once, few, many or a class for expanded clones.

J: TRBJ2-3; D: TRBD1; size: .; V: TRBV25-1; DNA: TGTGCCAGCAGTGAGTTTACAGGGGGCGCTCTGGCAGATACGCAGTATTTT; CDR3: CASSEFTGGALADTQYF
J: TRBJ2-5; D: .; size: .; V: TRBV9; DNA: TGTGCCAGCAGCGTAGGCATAGCTACTTGGGGAGAGACCCAGTACTTC; CDR3: CASSVGIATWGETQYF
J: TRBJ2-7; D: .; size: .; V: TRBV9; DNA: TGTGCCAGCAGCGTGAGTGGCAGGCCCGACCTCTACGAGCAGTACTTC; CDR3: CASSVSGRPDLYEQYF
J: TRBJ2-1; D: TRBD1; size: .; V: TRBV20-1; DNA: TGCAGTGCTACCGGACAGGGGGATGAGCAGTTCTTC; CDR3: CSATGQGDEQFF
J: TRBJ2-1; D: TRBD2; size: .; V: TRBV2; DNA: TGTGCCAGCCGGCAATTAGCGGGAGGGCCGGGGGAGCAGTTCTTC; CDR3: CASRQLAGGPGEQFF
J: TRBJ2-5; D: .; size: .; V: TRBV7-2; DNA: TGTGCCAGCAGCTTAGTGTCCCGGGGGGAGACCCAGTACTTC; CDR3: CASSLVSRGETQYF
J: TRBJ2-3; D: TRBD2; size: .; V: TRBV12-3/TRBV12-4; DNA: TGTGCCAGCAGTTCCGGGACTAGCGGGGGAGCAGATACGCAGTATTTT; CDR3: CASSSGTSGGADTQYF
J: TRBJ1-2; D: .; size: .; V: TRBV7-2; DNA: TGTGCCAGCAGCTTCGAACAGCAGCCCTACTATGGCTACACCTTC; CDR3: CASSFEQQPYYGYTF
J: TRBJ2-7; D: TRBD2; size: .; V: TRBV29-1; DNA: TGCAGCGTTAGGTCTAGCGGGATCTACGAGCAGTACTTC; CDR3: CSVRSSGIYEQYF
J: TRBJ1-1; D: .; size: .; V: TRBV19; DNA: TGTGCCAGTAGTATTAGGGCCGAGGAGATTGAAGCTTTCTTT; CDR3: CASSIRAEEIEAFF
J: TRBJ2-1; D: TRBD2; size: .; V: TRBV7-9; DNA: TGTGCCAGCAGCTTAGAACTAGCGGGAAAAAATGAGCAGTTCTTC; CDR3: CASSLELAGKNEQFF
J: TRBJ1-4; D: .; size: once; V: TRBV6-5; DNA: TGTGCCAGCAGTCCGGAGGGGGCAACTAATGAAAAACTGTTTTTT; CDR3: CASSPEGATNEKLFF
J: TRBJ1-4; D: .; size: .; V: TRBV15; DNA: TGTGCCACCAGCAGAGATCGTAGTCAGGCTAATGAAAAACTGTTTTTT; CDR3: CATSRDRSQANEKLFF
J: TRBJ2-5; D: .; size: once; V: TRBV5-1; DNA: TGCGCCAGCAGCTTGAGGGCCGAGCCAGGGCGGGAGACCCAGTACTTC; CDR3: CASSLRAEPGRETQYF